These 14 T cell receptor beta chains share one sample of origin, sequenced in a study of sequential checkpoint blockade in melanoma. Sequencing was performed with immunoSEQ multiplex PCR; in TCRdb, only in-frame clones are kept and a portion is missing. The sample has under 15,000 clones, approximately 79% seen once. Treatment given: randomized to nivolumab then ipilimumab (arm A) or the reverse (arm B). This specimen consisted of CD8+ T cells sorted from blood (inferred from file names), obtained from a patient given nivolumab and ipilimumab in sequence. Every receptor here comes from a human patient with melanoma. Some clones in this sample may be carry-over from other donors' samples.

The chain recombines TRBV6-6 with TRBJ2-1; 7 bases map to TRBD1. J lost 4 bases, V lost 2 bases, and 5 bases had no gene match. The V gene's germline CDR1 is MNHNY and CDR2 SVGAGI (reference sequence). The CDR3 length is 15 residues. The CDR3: CASSYPGQKYNEQFF. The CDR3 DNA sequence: TGTGCCAGCAGTTACCCGGGACAGAAGTACAATGAGCAGTTCTTC.

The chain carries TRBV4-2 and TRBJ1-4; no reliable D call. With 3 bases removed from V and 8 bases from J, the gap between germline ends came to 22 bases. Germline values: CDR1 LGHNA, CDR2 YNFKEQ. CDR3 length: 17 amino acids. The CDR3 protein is CASSHLITGKIGEKLFF. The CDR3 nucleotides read TGTGCCAGCAGCCACCTGATCACGGGAAAAATAGGAGAAAAACTGTTTTTT.

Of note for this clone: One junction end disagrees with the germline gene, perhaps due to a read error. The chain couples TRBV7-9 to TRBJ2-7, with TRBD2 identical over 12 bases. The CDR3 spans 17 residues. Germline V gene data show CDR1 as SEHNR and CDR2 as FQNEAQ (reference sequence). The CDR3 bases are TGCGCCAGCAGCCTGACCAGACTAGCGGGGGACGTCCACGAGCAGTACTTC. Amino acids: CASSLTRLAGDVHEQYF.

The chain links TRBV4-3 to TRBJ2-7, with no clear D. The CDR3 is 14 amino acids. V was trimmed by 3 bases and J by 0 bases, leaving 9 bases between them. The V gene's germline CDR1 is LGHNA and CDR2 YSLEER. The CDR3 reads CASSQSLSSYEQYF. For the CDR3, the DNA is TGCGCCAGCAGCCAGTCCCTGAGCTCCTACGAGCAGTACTTC.

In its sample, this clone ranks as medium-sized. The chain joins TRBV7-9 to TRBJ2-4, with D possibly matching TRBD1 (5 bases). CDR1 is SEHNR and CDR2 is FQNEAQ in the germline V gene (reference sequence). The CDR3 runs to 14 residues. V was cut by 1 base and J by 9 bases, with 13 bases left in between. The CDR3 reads CASSLGGQGGIQYF. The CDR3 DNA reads TGTGCCAGCAGCTTAGGAGGCCAGGGCGGCATTCAGTACTTC.

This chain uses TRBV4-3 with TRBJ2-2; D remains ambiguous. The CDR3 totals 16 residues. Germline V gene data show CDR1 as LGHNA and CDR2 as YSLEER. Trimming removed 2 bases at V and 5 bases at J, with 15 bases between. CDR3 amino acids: CASSQRRLGRTGELFF. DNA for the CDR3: TGCGCCAGCAGCCAACGCAGGTTAGGCAGAACCGGGGAGCTGTTTTTT.

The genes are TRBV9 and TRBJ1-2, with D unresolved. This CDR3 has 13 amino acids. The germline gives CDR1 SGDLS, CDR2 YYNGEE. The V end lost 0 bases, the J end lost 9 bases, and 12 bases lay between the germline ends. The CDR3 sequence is CASSVGDNGRYTF. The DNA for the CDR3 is TGTGCCAGCAGCGTAGGAGACAACGGCCGCTACACCTTC.

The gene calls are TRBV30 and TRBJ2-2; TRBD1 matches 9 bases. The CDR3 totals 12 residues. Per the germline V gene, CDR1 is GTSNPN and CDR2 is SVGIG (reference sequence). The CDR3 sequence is CQGQGYTGELFF. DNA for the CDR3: TGTCAGGGACAGGGATACACCGGGGAGCTGTTTTTT.

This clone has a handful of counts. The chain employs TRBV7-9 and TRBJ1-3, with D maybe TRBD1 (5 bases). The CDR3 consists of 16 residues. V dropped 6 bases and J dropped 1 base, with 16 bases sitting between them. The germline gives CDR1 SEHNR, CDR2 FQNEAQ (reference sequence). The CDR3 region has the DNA TGTGCCAGCAGTCCAGGGTCCGTCTATTCTGGAAACACCATATATTTT. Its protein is CASSPGSVYSGNTIYF. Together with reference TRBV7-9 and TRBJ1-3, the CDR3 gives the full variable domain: DTGVSQNPRHKITKRGQNVTFRCDPISEHNRLYWYRQTLGQGPEFLTYFQNEAQLEKSRLLSDRFSAERPKGSFSTLEIQRTEQGDSAMYLCASSPGSVYSGNTIYFGEGSWLTVV.

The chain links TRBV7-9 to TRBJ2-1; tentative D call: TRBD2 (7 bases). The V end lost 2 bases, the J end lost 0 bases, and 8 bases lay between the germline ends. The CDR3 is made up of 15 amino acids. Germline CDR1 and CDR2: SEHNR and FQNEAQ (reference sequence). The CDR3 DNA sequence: TGTGCCAGCAGCTTAAGGGGGGGCTCCTACAATGAGCAGTTCTTC. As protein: CASSLRGGSYNEQFF.

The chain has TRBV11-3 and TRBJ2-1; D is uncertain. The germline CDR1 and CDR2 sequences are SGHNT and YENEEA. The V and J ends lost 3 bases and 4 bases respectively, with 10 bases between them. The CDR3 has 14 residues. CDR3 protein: CASSFPTPYNEQFF. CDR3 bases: TGTGCCAGCAGCTTCCCGACACCTTACAATGAGCAGTTCTTC. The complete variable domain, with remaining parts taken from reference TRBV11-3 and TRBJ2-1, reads EAGVVQSPRYKIIEKKQPVAFWCNPISGHNTLYWYLQNLGQGPELLIRYENEEAVDDSQLPKDRFSAERLKGVDSTLKIQPAELGDSAVYLCASSFPTPYNEQFFGPGTRLTVL.

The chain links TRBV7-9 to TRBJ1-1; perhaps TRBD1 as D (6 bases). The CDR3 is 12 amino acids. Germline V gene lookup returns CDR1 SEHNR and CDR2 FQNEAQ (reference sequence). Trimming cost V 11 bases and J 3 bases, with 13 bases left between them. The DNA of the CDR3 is TGTGCCTTCAACAGGGACGACACTGAAGCTTTCTTT. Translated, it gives CAFNRDDTEAFF.

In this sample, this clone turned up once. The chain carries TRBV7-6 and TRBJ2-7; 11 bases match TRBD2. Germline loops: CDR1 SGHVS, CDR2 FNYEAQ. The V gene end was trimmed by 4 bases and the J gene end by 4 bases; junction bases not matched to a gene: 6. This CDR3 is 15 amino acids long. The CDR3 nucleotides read TGTGCCAGCAGCTCCGGGACTAGCGGAGTATACGAGCAGTACTTC. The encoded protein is CASSSGTSGVYEQYF.

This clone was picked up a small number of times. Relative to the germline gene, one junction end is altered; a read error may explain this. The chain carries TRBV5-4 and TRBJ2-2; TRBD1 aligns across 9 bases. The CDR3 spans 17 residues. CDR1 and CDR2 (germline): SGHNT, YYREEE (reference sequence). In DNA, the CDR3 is TGCGCCAGCAGCCAAGATCACAGGGGGCTTTCCACCGGGGAGCTGTTTTTT. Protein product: CASSQDHRGLSTGELFF.